A selection of T cell receptor beta chains follows, all from one sample in a study of blood T cell repertoires in COVID-19. This table comes from immunoSEQ multiplex PCR, and its TCRdb copy is limited to in-frame clones, with some not included. The sample gives 350,000 to 400,000 clones, 80% to 90% of which show up once; roughly 0.99% is in the top ten. Sequencing was performed on PBMCs or T cells enriched from blood (not recorded which). Every receptor here comes from a man younger than 35 who had recovered from COVID-19. Both conserved end residues are part of each CDR3. The D gene is left open where the match is weak. Clone sizes are given selectively: once, few, many, or a class where the clone is expanded.

j_gene: TRBJ1-3; v_gene: TRBV16; d_gene: TRBD1; abundance: NA; CDR3nt: TGTGCCAGCAGCCAACCGTTTACAGGGGGGAGCTCTGGAAACACCATATATTTT; CDR3aa: CASSQPFTGGSSGNTIYF
j_gene: TRBJ2-2; v_gene: TRBV2; d_gene: TRBD1; abundance: NA; CDR3nt: TGTGCCAGCAGTCGACAGGGGGCGGCCGGGGAGCTGTTTTTT; CDR3aa: CASSRQGAAGELFF
j_gene: TRBJ2-2; v_gene: TRBV3-1/TRBV3-2; d_gene: NA; abundance: NA; CDR3nt: TGTGCCAGCAGCCAAGATTTGCAGACCGGGGAGCTGTTTTTT; CDR3aa: CASSQDLQTGELFF
j_gene: TRBJ1-4; v_gene: TRBV9; d_gene: NA; abundance: NA; CDR3nt: TGTGCCAGCAGCGTAGAAGGGGTTAATGAAAAACTGTTTTTT; CDR3aa: CASSVEGVNEKLFF
j_gene: TRBJ1-4; v_gene: TRBV5-1; d_gene: TRBD1; abundance: NA; CDR3nt: TGCGCCAGCAGCTTGGTCCCAGGGGGCTCTAATGAAAAACTGTTTTTT; CDR3aa: CASSLVPGGSNEKLFF
j_gene: TRBJ2-6; v_gene: TRBV6-6; d_gene: NA; abundance: NA; CDR3nt: TGTGCCAGCAGTCTAGGGGACATTACCCTTCCCTCTGGGGCCAACGTCCTGACTTTC; CDR3aa: CASSLGDITLPSGANVLTF
j_gene: TRBJ2-3; v_gene: TRBV21-1; d_gene: NA; abundance: NA; CDR3nt: TGTGCCAGCAGCAAACTGGCTGCGGGAGGGCCCCAGGGCACAGATACGCAGTATTTT; CDR3aa: CASSKLAAGGPQGTDTQYF
j_gene: TRBJ2-1; v_gene: TRBV19; d_gene: NA; abundance: NA; CDR3nt: TGTGCCAGTAGTTACAGGGTTAATGAGCAGTTCTTC; CDR3aa: CASSYRVNEQFF
j_gene: TRBJ2-7; v_gene: TRBV19; d_gene: NA; abundance: once; CDR3nt: TGTGCCAGTAGTATAGAGCTTAGCGGAATGACCTACGAGCAGTACTTC; CDR3aa: CASSIELSGMTYEQYF
j_gene: TRBJ2-7; v_gene: TRBV27; d_gene: NA; abundance: NA; CDR3nt: TGTGCCAGCAGTGCCGAGCTGAGGCGGGGAAGGGCCCGAAGCTACGAGCAGTACTTC; CDR3aa: CASSAELRRGRARSYEQYF
j_gene: TRBJ2-3; v_gene: TRBV3-1/TRBV3-2; d_gene: NA; abundance: once; CDR3nt: TGTGCCAGCAGCTCGGGACTGGAAACAGATACGCAGTATTTT; CDR3aa: CASSSGLETDTQYF
j_gene: TRBJ2-7; v_gene: TRBV4-3; d_gene: NA; abundance: NA; CDR3nt: TGCGCCAGCAGCTTATCCCCCGACAGCTCCTACGAGCAGTACTTC; CDR3aa: CASSLSPDSSYEQYF
j_gene: TRBJ2-2; v_gene: TRBV7-9; d_gene: TRBD1; abundance: NA; CDR3nt: TGTGCCAGCAGTACGCTCACCCGGACAGGGGGTTACACCGGGGAGCTGTTTTTT; CDR3aa: CASSTLTRTGGYTGELFF
j_gene: TRBJ1-5; v_gene: TRBV7-2; d_gene: TRBD1; abundance: NA; CDR3nt: TGTGCCAGCAGCCAACAGGGGGCCGGGTCGCAGCCCCAGCATTTT; CDR3aa: CASSQQGAGSQPQHF
j_gene: TRBJ2-3; v_gene: TRBV13; d_gene: NA; abundance: NA; CDR3nt: TGTGCCAGCAGCTTAGCTAGCTACGGTTTGAGGGATACGCAGTATTTT; CDR3aa: CASSLASYGLRDTQYF
j_gene: TRBJ2-7; v_gene: TRBV4-2; d_gene: TRBD1; abundance: few; CDR3nt: TGTGCCAGCAGCCCTACAGGGGACGAGCAGTACTTC; CDR3aa: CASSPTGDEQYF
j_gene: TRBJ1-1; v_gene: TRBV19; d_gene: NA; abundance: NA; CDR3nt: TGTGCCAGTAGTAACCGCGGGGGCCGGATATTCAACACTGAAGCTTTCTTT; CDR3aa: CASSNRGGRIFNTEAFF
j_gene: TRBJ1-2; v_gene: TRBV3-1/TRBV3-2; d_gene: NA; abundance: NA; CDR3nt: TGTGCCACCCTCCGGGACGGGGGATCCGGCTACACCTTC; CDR3aa: CATLRDGGSGYTF
j_gene: TRBJ1-4; v_gene: TRBV4-1; d_gene: NA; abundance: NA; CDR3nt: TGCGCCAGCAGTCCACGCTACCGACTTTGGGAGGGGTCGACTAATGAAAAACTGTTTTTT; CDR3aa: CASSPRYRLWEGSTNEKLFF
j_gene: TRBJ1-2; v_gene: TRBV3-1/TRBV3-2; d_gene: NA; abundance: NA; CDR3nt: TGTGCCAGCAGCCAATCGCTGGGAACAGGACGAATCTATGGCTACACCTTC; CDR3aa: CASSQSLGTGRIYGYTF
j_gene: TRBJ2-4; v_gene: TRBV21-1; d_gene: NA; abundance: NA; CDR3nt: TGTGCCAGCAGCAAAGAGAGGAGGGATGATGCGGGTTGCATTCAGTACTTC; CDR3aa: CASSKERRDDAGCIQYF
j_gene: TRBJ1-1; v_gene: TRBV5-1; d_gene: NA; abundance: NA; CDR3nt: TGCGCCAGCAAAGAGGCGGACGGACAGAGACTGAACACTGAAGCTTTCTTT; CDR3aa: CASKEADGQRLNTEAFF
j_gene: TRBJ2-7; v_gene: TRBV6-2/TRBV6-3; d_gene: NA; abundance: NA; CDR3nt: TGTGCCAGCAGCCCTCGAGGGATCCTTGGGTCGCAGTACTTC; CDR3aa: CASSPRGILGSQYF
j_gene: TRBJ2-3; v_gene: TRBV5-8; d_gene: NA; abundance: NA; CDR3nt: TGTGCCAGCAGTCCTAGGGGAACCTTCACAGATACGCAGTATTTT; CDR3aa: CASSPRGTFTDTQYF
j_gene: TRBJ1-5; v_gene: TRBV5-6; d_gene: NA; abundance: NA; CDR3nt: TGTGCCAGCAGCTTTGGCGCGGGGGGCAATCAGCCCCAGCATTTT; CDR3aa: CASSFGAGGNQPQHF
j_gene: TRBJ2-3; v_gene: TRBV29-1; d_gene: NA; abundance: NA; CDR3nt: TGCAGCGTTATCGGGACATCACGCACAGATACGCAGTATTTT; CDR3aa: CSVIGTSRTDTQYF
j_gene: TRBJ1-1; v_gene: TRBV7-3; d_gene: NA; abundance: NA; CDR3nt: TGTGCCAGCAGCCCCGACAGCTTAGCTGAAGCTTTCTTT; CDR3aa: CASSPDSLAEAFF
j_gene: TRBJ2-1; v_gene: TRBV3-1/TRBV3-2; d_gene: TRBD2; abundance: NA; CDR3nt: TGTGCCAGCAGCCCGGGATTACTAGCGGGGCCCTACAATGAGCAGTTCTTC; CDR3aa: CASSPGLLAGPYNEQFF
j_gene: TRBJ2-5; v_gene: TRBV18; d_gene: TRBD1; abundance: NA; CDR3nt: TGTGCCAGCTCGCCGGGACAGGGGGAGACCCAGTACTTC; CDR3aa: CASSPGQGETQYF
j_gene: TRBJ1-1; v_gene: TRBV7-8; d_gene: NA; abundance: NA; CDR3nt: TGTGCCAGCAGCTTACTTACTTTGAGGCCGAACACTGAAGCTTTCTTT; CDR3aa: CASSLLTLRPNTEAFF
j_gene: TRBJ1-1; v_gene: TRBV7-9; d_gene: NA; abundance: NA; CDR3nt: TGTGCCAGCAGCCGTCAGACTGCTACTGAAGCTTTCTTT; CDR3aa: CASSRQTATEAFF
j_gene: TRBJ2-7; v_gene: TRBV9; d_gene: TRBD2; abundance: NA; CDR3nt: TGTGCCAGCAGCGTAGATACTAGCGGGAGCCCTGGGTTCAACGAGCAGTACTTC; CDR3aa: CASSVDTSGSPGFNEQYF
j_gene: TRBJ2-7; v_gene: TRBV5-5; d_gene: TRBD1; abundance: NA; CDR3nt: TGTGCCAGCAGCTGGGACAGATGGGTCTACGAGCAGTACTTC; CDR3aa: CASSWDRWVYEQYF
j_gene: TRBJ2-1; v_gene: TRBV19; d_gene: TRBD2; abundance: NA; CDR3nt: TGTGCCAGTAGTAAGACTAGCGGGGGGATAGTATACACCTACAATGAGCAGTTCTTC; CDR3aa: CASSKTSGGIVYTYNEQFF
j_gene: TRBJ2-7; v_gene: TRBV2; d_gene: TRBD1; abundance: NA; CDR3nt: TGTGCCACCGCGAGGGACAGGGAGTACGAGCAGTACTTC; CDR3aa: CATARDREYEQYF
j_gene: TRBJ1-2; v_gene: TRBV11-1; d_gene: TRBD1; abundance: NA; CDR3nt: TGTGCCAGCAGCGAGGGACAGGGACATGGCTACACCTTC; CDR3aa: CASSEGQGHGYTF
j_gene: TRBJ2-7; v_gene: TRBV5-1; d_gene: TRBD1; abundance: NA; CDR3nt: TGCGCCAGCAGCATAATAGGGGACAGCTACGAGCAGTACTTC; CDR3aa: CASSIIGDSYEQYF
j_gene: TRBJ2-1; v_gene: TRBV10-2; d_gene: TRBD2; abundance: NA; CDR3nt: TGCGCCAGCAAAGGGACTAGCGGGGGTTATGAGCAGTTCTTC; CDR3aa: CASKGTSGGYEQFF
j_gene: TRBJ1-2; v_gene: TRBV29-1; d_gene: NA; abundance: few; CDR3nt: TGCAGCGTGGTTAAGTCGCCCGGTGGCTACACCTTC; CDR3aa: CSVVKSPGGYTF